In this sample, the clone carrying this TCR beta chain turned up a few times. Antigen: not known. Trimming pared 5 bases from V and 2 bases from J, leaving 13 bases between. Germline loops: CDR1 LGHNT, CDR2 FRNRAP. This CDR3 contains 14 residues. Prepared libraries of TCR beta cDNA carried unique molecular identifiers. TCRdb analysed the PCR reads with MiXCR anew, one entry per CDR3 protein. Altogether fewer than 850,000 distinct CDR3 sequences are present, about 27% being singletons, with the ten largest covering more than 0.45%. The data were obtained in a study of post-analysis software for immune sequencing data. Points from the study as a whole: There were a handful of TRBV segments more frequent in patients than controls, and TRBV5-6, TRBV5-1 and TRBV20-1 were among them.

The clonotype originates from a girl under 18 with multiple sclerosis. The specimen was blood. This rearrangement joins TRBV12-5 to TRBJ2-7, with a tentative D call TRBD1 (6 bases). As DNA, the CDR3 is TGTGCTAGTGGTCCCGGGACACGACCCTACGAGCAGTACTTC. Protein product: CASGPGTRPYEQYF. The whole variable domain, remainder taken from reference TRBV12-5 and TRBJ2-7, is DARVTQTPRHKVTEMGQEVTMRCQPILGHNTVFWYRQTMMQGLELLAYFRNRAPLDDSGMPKDRFSAEMPDATLATLKIQPSEPRDSAVYFCASGPGTRPYEQYFGPGTRLTVT.